This T cell receptor beta chain was identified in a study of T cells in tumors after PD-1 blockade. Whole-study context: Prior checkpoint blockade, systemic immunosuppressant use, or anti-cancer therapy within 4 weeks excluded patients. During anti-PD-1 treatment, some patients continued daily vismodegib 150 mg. Study results and caveats: Approximately 43% of tumor TCR clonotypes were also found in blood.

Genomic DNA template from tumor biopsies or peripheral blood, 616 ng to 6,004 ng input. In regard to this clone: What it binds is not known.

The length of the CDR3 is 14 residues. V was cut by 2 bases and J by 3 bases, with 12 bases left in between. The germline V gene has CDR1 SGHKS and CDR2 YYEKEE (reference sequence). The protocol was immunoSEQ multiplex PCR, while the TCRdb copy is restricted to in-frame clones and leaves out a portion. This table has roughly 50,000 clones, about four fifths appearing once. The clonotype originates from a human donor with basal cell carcinoma. Here the sequenced sample was PBMCs, taken before anti-PD-1 treatment. The chain is built from TRBV5-5 and TRBJ2-7; a weak D match, TRBD2 (6 bases). In DNA, the CDR3 is TGTGCCAGCAGCTTCGGTTTTAGCGGCTACGAGCAGTACTTC. Translated: CASSFGFSGYEQYF.